This passage covers 28 T cell receptor beta chains from one sample sequenced in a study of naive CD8 T cells in extremely preterm neonates. Only in-frame clones appear in the TCRdb table, and some are missing; sequencing was by immunoSEQ multiplex PCR. The sample contains 5,000 to 6,500 clones, about 96% of which appear only once. The sequenced material came from naive CD8+ T cells from blood. The receptors were sampled from a human donor in good health.

The chain links TRBV30 to TRBJ2-2; D is perhaps TRBD1 (5 bases). CDR3 size: 14 residues. V lost 1 base and J lost 6, with 12 bases in between. The V gene's germline CDR1 is GTSNPN and CDR2 SVGIG (reference sequence). The CDR3 spells CAWSALRVAGELFF. As DNA, the CDR3 is TGTGCCTGGAGTGCACTCAGGGTAGCCGGGGAGCTGTTTTTT.

This chain's CDR3 is CASSPGGGDTQYF. DNA for the CDR3: TGTGCCAGCAGCCCCGGTGGAGGAGATACGCAGTATTTT. The rearrangement joins TRBV7-3 to TRBJ2-3, with D possibly being TRBD2 (5 bases). CDR1 is SGHTA, CDR2 FQGTGA, per germline. Between the trimmed V and J ends, which lost 5 bases and 5 bases, there was a span of 11 bases. The CDR3 is 13 amino acids. The entire variable domain, with the rest obtained from reference TRBV7-3 and TRBJ2-3, is as follows: GAGVSQTPSNKVTEKGKYVELRCDPISGHTALYWYRQSLGQGPEFLIYFQGTGAADDSGLPNDRFFAVRPEGSVSTLKIQRTERGDSAVYLCASSPGGGDTQYFGPGTRLTVL.

In this sample, this clone turned up once. The chain employs TRBV5-1 and TRBJ2-3; tentatively, D is TRBD1 (5 bases). Trimming took 4 bases from V and 4 from J, leaving 13 bases between them. The CDR3 consists of 14 residues. CDR1 and CDR2 from the germline V gene are SGHRS and YFSETQ. This CDR3 is CASSIRVGADTQYF. Here the CDR3 DNA reads TGCGCCAGCAGCATTCGGGTAGGGGCAGATACGCAGTATTTT.

The rearrangement uses TRBV30 and TRBJ1-2; D is possibly TRBD1 (6 bases). The CDR3 runs to 13 residues. Trimming left V 4 bases short and J 7 bases short, with 16 bases between. Germline assignment: CDR1 GTSNPN and CDR2 SVGIG (reference sequence). The CDR3: CAWIGRGAGGYTF. DNA for the CDR3: TGTGCCTGGATCGGTCGGGGGGCGGGTGGCTACACCTTC.

The chain recombines TRBV11-2 with TRBJ1-1; TRBD1 is a possible D gene (6 bases). V lost 5 bases, J lost 5 bases, and 15 bases lay in between. CDR3 length: 14 amino acids. Germline values: CDR1 SGHAT, CDR2 FQNNGV. The CDR3 protein is CASSTYRGGTEAFF. The CDR3 coding sequence is TGTGCCAGCAGCACCTATAGGGGGGGAACTGAAGCTTTCTTT.

The J gene is TRBJ1-4, the V gene TRBV7-2; maybe TRBD1 (6 bases). Trimming took 5 bases from V and 2 from J, leaving 9 bases between them. Looked up from germline, CDR1 is SGHTA and CDR2 is FQGNSA. CDR3 length: 14 amino acids. This CDR3 reads CASSPDRTNEKLFF. As DNA, the CDR3 is TGTGCCAGCAGCCCCGACAGGACTAATGAAAAACTGTTTTTT.

This sequence joins TRBV28 and TRBJ1-3, with 9 bases aligning to TRBD1. The CDR3 totals 15 residues. CDR1 is MDHEN, CDR2 SYDVKM, per germline. Unmatched junction bases numbered 8, after V lost 7 bases and J lost 4 bases. DNA of the CDR3: TGTGCCAGCACTTACAGGGGGCCCACGGGAAACACCATATATTTT. Its translation is CASTYRGPTGNTIYF.

CDR3 amino acids: CAGSEASGRWNEQFF. Here the CDR3 DNA reads TGTGCCGGTTCCGAGGCTAGCGGGAGATGGAATGAGCAGTTCTTC. The chain is built from TRBV7-9 and TRBJ2-1, with 10 bases fitting TRBD2. The CDR3 extends over 15 amino acids. Germline V gene lookup returns CDR1 SEHNR and CDR2 FQNEAQ (reference sequence). V lost 11 bases and J lost 7; bases outside the gene matches: 14.

The chain has TRBV7-9 and TRBJ1-2; D is unclear. V was clipped by 2 bases and J by 0 bases, with 10 bases between them. CDR3 length equals 15 residues. From germline, CDR1 is SEHNR and CDR2 FQNEAQ (reference sequence). CDR3 region: CASSLRQSANYGYTF. As DNA, the CDR3 is TGTGCCAGCAGCTTAAGGCAAAGCGCTAACTATGGCTACACCTTC.

The V and J genes are TRBV4-1 and TRBJ2-5; D is possibly TRBD1 (6 bases). Germline V lookup: CDR1 MGHRA, CDR2 YSYEKL. The CDR3 sequence is 16 residues long. Between the trimmed V and J ends, which lost 3 bases and 2 bases, there was a span of 16 bases. In nucleotides, the CDR3 is TGCGCCAGCAGCCAGGGTAGGGGGAGCACACAAGAGACCCAGTACTTC. Translating it yields CASSQGRGSTQETQYF.

The chain recombines TRBV29-1 with TRBJ2-3, with D possibly being TRBD2 (5 bases). The germline V gene has CDR1 SQVTM and CDR2 ANQGSEA. The CDR3 is 13 amino acids. V lost 6 bases and J lost 7, with 17 bases in between. In DNA form, the CDR3 reads TGCAGCGTAAGGGAGACGGGTTGGAATACGCAGTATTTT. Protein product: CSVRETGWNTQYF.

The chain employs TRBV10-3 and TRBJ2-1; TRBD2 agrees at 7 bases. Germline V CDR1 and CDR2: ENHRY, SYGVKD. This CDR3 is built from 14 residues. The junction had 4 bases not matched to a gene; V was cut back by 6 bases and J by 2 bases. CDR3 in amino acids: CAIRSGNPYNEQFF. In DNA, the CDR3 is TGTGCCATCAGGAGCGGGAATCCCTACAATGAGCAGTTCTTC.

This chain connects TRBV4-3 to TRBJ1-6; D call uncertain. Germline lookup yields CDR1 LGHNA and CDR2 YSLEER. The CDR3 consists of 12 residues. V was trimmed by 4 bases and J by 10 bases, leaving 8 bases between them. CDR3 region: CASSRGKSPLHF. The CDR3 bases are TGCGCCAGCAGCCGAGGAAAATCACCCCTCCACTTT.

V is TRBV30 and J is TRBJ1-2, with D possibly being TRBD1 (5 bases). Trimming took 3 bases from V and 7 from J, leaving 18 bases between them. The germline CDR1 and CDR2 sequences are GTSNPN and SVGIG (reference sequence). This CDR3 comprises 14 residues. Here the CDR3 reads CAWSGRGLMFGYTF. In DNA, the CDR3 is TGTGCCTGGAGCGGACGGGGGTTAATGTTTGGCTACACCTTC.

This rearrangement joins TRBV30 to TRBJ2-7; 8 bases are a match to TRBD2. The CDR3 covers 15 residues. V lost 0 bases, J lost 3 bases, and 7 bases stayed unmatched. Germline assignment: CDR1 GTSNPN and CDR2 SVGIG (reference sequence). The CDR3 DNA sequence: TGTGCCTGGAGTGTACAAACGGGACTAGTCTACGAGCAGTACTTC. This sequence encodes CAWSVQTGLVYEQYF.

The table lists this clone with a count of one. V usage is TRBV6-5 and J usage is TRBJ1-1; 8 positions agree with TRBD1. The junction had 3 bases not matched to a gene; V was cut back by 5 bases and J by 10 bases. Germline V lookup: CDR1 MNHEY, CDR2 SVGAGI. This CDR3 region has 11 residues. CDR3 in amino acids: CASSAQGVAFF. As DNA, the CDR3 is TGTGCCAGCAGTGCACAGGGGGTAGCTTTCTTT.

V gene TRBV5-4 combines with J gene TRBJ1-1; unclear D gene. Germline V gene sequence: CDR1 SGHNT, CDR2 YYREEE (reference sequence). Trimming removed 1 base at V and 5 bases at J, with 18 bases between. The CDR3 is 16 amino acids. CDR3 in amino acids: CASSLLELEGGTEAFF. The CDR3 coding sequence is TGTGCCAGCAGCTTGCTAGAGCTGGAGGGCGGGACTGAAGCTTTCTTT.

The chain joins TRBV11-2 to TRBJ2-1, with 11 bases fitting TRBD2. Germline trimming cut 2 bases from V and 4 bases from J; bases unmatched to any gene: 4. Germline V gene data show CDR1 as SGHAT and CDR2 as FQNNGV. This CDR3 is built from 16 residues. The CDR3 sequence is CASSLRGLADYNEQFF. CDR3 in DNA: TGTGCCAGCAGCTTACGGGGACTAGCGGATTACAATGAGCAGTTCTTC. The variable domain in full, with the rest retrieved from reference TRBV11-2 and TRBJ2-1, is EAGVAQSPRYKIIEKRQSVAFWCNPISGHATLYWYQQILGQGPKLLIQFQNNGVVDDSQLPKDRFSAERLKGVDSTLKIQPAKLEDSAVYLCASSLRGLADYNEQFFGPGTRLTVL.

V and J are TRBV7-7 and TRBJ2-5, with D perhaps TRBD1 (6 bases). Germline CDR1 and CDR2: SSHAT and FNYEAQ (reference sequence). The CDR3 sequence is 16 residues long. Deletions cut 5 bases from V and 1 base from J, with 17 bases between. CDR3 bases: TGTGCCAGCAGCCCCTGGCCCAGGGGCTCCCAAGAGACCCAGTACTTC. This translates into CASSPWPRGSQETQYF.

The chain is built from TRBV4-3 and TRBJ2-1; D is ambiguous. The CDR3 covers 17 residues. Germline V gene sequence: CDR1 LGHNA, CDR2 YSLEER. V was clipped by 0 bases and J by 0 bases, with 12 bases between them. The CDR3 nucleotides are TGCGCCAGCAGCCAAGAAGGTTTCCAGCGCTCCTACAATGAGCAGTTCTTC. As protein: CASSQEGFQRSYNEQFF.

The chain joins TRBV5-5 to TRBJ2-5; D unclear. Germline loops: CDR1 SGHKS, CDR2 YYEKEE (reference sequence). V dropped 1 base and J dropped 2 bases, with 9 bases sitting between them. CDR3 length: 14 residues. The CDR3 sequence: CASSLMGRQETQYF. As DNA, the CDR3 is TGTGCCAGCAGCTTGATGGGCAGACAAGAGACCCAGTACTTC.

This sequence joins TRBV9 and TRBJ1-1; D not certain. Trimming stripped 3 bases from V and 6 bases from J, with 18 bases between. Germline CDR1 reads SGDLS; CDR2 reads YYNGEE. The CDR3 totals 15 residues. The CDR3 nucleotides read TGTGCCAGCAGCGATGGGCCGGCCTTACCCTCTGAAGCTTTCTTT. Its protein is CASSDGPALPSEAFF.

This clone was found once. The chain recombines TRBV6-4 with TRBJ2-2; 8 bases line up with TRBD1. Germline V lookup: CDR1 MRHNA, CDR2 SNTAGT. The CDR3 is made up of 15 amino acids. Trimming at V came to 5 bases and at J to 6 bases, leaving 8 bases not matched to a gene. CDR3 bases: TGTGCCAGCAGTATGGGGACAGGTAACGCCGGGGAGCTGTTTTTT. This encodes CASSMGTGNAGELFF.

This chain joins TRBV27 and TRBJ2-1; 12 nucleotides align to TRBD2. CDR1 is MNHEY, CDR2 SMNVEV, per germline (reference sequence). V lost 5 bases to trimming and J lost 0 bases; unmatched junction nucleotides: 11. The CDR3 is 19 amino acids. The CDR3 DNA reads TGTGCCAGCAGTCTCCATAGACTAGCGGGGGCCTTCTCCTACAATGAGCAGTTCTTC. Translating it yields CASSLHRLAGAFSYNEQFF.

This chain uses TRBV7-9 with TRBJ1-2, with D perhaps TRBD1 (6 bases). This CDR3 spans 17 amino acids. Trimming shortened V by 2 bases and J by 0 bases, and 16 bases separated the two germline ends. Germline lookup yields CDR1 SEHNR and CDR2 FQNEAQ (reference sequence). CDR3 loop: CASSLREGGPPNYGYTF. The DNA of the CDR3 is TGTGCCAGCAGCTTAAGGGAAGGGGGTCCCCCTAACTATGGCTACACCTTC. The whole variable domain, filled in from reference TRBV7-9 and TRBJ1-2, reads DTGVSQNPRHKITKRGQNVTFRCDPISEHNRLYWYRQTLGQGPEFLTYFQNEAQLEKSRLLSDRFSAERPKGSFSTLEIQRTEQGDSAMYLCASSLREGGPPNYGYTFGSGTRLTVV.

This clone was observed a single time. This sequence joins TRBV5-5 and TRBJ2-7; 7 positions match TRBD2. J gave up 3 bases and V 3 bases, and 6 bases lay outside the gene matches. CDR3 length equals 14 residues. The germline CDR1 and CDR2 sequences are SGHKS and YYEKEE (reference sequence). The CDR3 coding sequence is TGTGCCAGCAGCTACCGGCGGGAGCACTACGAGCAGTACTTC. This gives the protein CASSYRREHYEQYF.

The V and J genes are TRBV30 and TRBJ2-1, with TRBD2 matching 7 bases. The CDR3 runs to 16 residues. V trimming: 3 bases; J trimming: 3 bases; junction bases outside the gene matches: 11. CDR1 GTSNPN and CDR2 SVGIG come from the germline V gene (reference sequence). The CDR3 DNA sequence: TGTGCCTGGAGCGGCGGTCCAGCGGGGTTCTACAATGAGCAGTTCTTC. Translation gives CAWSGGPAGFYNEQFF.

This rearrangement joins TRBV4-2 to TRBJ1-1; 8 bases are a match to TRBD1. Losses at the gene ends were 4 bases for V and 3 bases for J; bases not matched to a gene: 7. Germline loops: CDR1 LGHNA, CDR2 YNFKEQ. The CDR3 is 15 amino acids. CDR3 region: CASSLWTGRDTEAFF. CDR3 coding DNA: TGTGCCAGCAGCCTTTGGACAGGGAGGGACACTGAAGCTTTCTTT.